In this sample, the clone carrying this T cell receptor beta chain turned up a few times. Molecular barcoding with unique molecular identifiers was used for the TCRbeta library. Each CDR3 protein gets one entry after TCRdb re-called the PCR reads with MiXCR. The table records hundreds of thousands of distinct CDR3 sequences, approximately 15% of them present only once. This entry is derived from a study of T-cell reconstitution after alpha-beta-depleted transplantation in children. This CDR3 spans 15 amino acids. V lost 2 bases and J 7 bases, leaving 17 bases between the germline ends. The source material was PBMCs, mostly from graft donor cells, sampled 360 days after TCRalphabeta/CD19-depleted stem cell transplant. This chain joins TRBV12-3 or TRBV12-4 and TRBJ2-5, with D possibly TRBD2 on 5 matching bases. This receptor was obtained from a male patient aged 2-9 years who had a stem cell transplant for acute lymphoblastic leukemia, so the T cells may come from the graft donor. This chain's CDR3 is CASSLRGNLRGTQYF. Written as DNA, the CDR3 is TGTGCCAGCAGTTTAAGAGGGAACCTAAGAGGGACCCAGTACTTC.